This T cell receptor beta chain came from a study of molecular identifiers for immune sequencing clone quantification. TCRdb re-called the PCR reads with MiXCR, one entry per CDR3 protein. Among about half a million distinct CDR3 sequences listed, over 20% were seen once. Germline-derived CDR1 and CDR2 are SEHNR and FQNEAQ (reference sequence). The CDR3 is 14 residues long. V dropped 5 bases and J dropped 5 bases, with 16 bases sitting between them. This clonotype was seen ten or more times. This receptor was taken from a human donor in good health. Some libraries in this study had Jurkat cell RNA spiked in. The V call is TRBV7-9, the J call TRBJ2-7; D is ambiguous. Material: naive CD8+ T cells from blood, with Jurkat cell RNA spiked in. Indicated subset: FACS-sorted CD8+CD4-CCR7+CD45RA+ naive T cells. The DNA for the CDR3 is TGTGCCAGCAGCCTCACTGAAAGGCCCCACGAGCAGTACTTC. Translated: CASSLTERPHEQYF.